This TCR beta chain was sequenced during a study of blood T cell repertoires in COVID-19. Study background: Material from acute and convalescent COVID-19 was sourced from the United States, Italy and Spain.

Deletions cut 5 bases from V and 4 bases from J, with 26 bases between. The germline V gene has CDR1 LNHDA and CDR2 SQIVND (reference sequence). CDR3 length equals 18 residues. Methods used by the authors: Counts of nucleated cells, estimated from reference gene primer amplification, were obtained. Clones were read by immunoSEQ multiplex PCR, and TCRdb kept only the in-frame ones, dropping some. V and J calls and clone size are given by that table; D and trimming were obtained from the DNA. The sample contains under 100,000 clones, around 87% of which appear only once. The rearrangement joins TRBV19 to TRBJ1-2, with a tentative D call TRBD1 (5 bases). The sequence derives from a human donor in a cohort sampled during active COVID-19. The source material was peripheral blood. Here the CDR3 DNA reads TGTGCCAGTAGTGGGAAGGGGATTTCATCTATCCCTGGCTATGGCTACACCTTC. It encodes CASSGKGISSIPGYGYTF.